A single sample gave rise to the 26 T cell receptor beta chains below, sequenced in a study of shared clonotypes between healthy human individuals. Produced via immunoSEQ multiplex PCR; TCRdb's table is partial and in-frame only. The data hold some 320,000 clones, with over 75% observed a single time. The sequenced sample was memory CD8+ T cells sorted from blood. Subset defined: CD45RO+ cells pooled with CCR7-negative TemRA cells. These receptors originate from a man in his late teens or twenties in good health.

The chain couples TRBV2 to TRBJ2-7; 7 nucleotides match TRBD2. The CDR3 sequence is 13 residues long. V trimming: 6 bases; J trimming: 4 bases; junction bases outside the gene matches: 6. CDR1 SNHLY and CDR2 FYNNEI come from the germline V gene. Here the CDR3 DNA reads TGTGCCAGCAGCCCTGGGACTATGTACGAGCAGTACTTC. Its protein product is CASSPGTMYEQYF.

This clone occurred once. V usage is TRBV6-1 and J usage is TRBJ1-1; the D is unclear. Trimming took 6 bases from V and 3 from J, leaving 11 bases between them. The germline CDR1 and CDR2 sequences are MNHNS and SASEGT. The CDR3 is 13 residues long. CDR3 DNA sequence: TGTGCCAGCAGAGCGGGCTTGTACACTGAAGCTTTCTTT. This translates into CASRAGLYTEAFF.

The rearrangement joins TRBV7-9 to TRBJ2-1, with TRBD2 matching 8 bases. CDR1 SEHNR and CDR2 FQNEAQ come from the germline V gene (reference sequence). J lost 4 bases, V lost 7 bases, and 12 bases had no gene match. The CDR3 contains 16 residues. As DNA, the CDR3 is TGTGCCAGCACCCCTGTAGCGGGACTGGAATACAATGAGCAGTTCTTC. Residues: CASTPVAGLEYNEQFF.

CDR3 nucleotides: TGCAGCGTGATGACAGTGGAGCAGTACTTC. Its protein is CSVMTVEQYF. J is TRBJ2-7 and V is TRBV29-1, with D perhaps TRBD1 (5 bases). The germline V gene has CDR1 SQVTM and CDR2 ANQGSEA. This CDR3 has 10 residues. V dropped 6 bases and J dropped 7 bases, with 10 bases sitting between them.

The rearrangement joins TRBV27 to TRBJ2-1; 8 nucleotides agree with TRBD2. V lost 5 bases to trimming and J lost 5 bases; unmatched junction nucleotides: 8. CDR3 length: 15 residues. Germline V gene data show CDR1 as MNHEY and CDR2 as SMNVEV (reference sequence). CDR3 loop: CASSLGTRNNNEQFF. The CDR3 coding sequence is TGTGCCAGCAGTCTCGGGACTAGGAACAACAATGAGCAGTTCTTC.

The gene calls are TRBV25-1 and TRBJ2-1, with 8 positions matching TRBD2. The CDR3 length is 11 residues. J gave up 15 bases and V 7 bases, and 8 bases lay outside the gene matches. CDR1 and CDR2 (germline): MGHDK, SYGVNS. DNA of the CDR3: TGTGCCAGCACCGGGGGGGTCCCCCTGTTCTTC. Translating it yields CASTGGVPLFF.

In nucleotides, the CDR3 is TGTGCCAGCCGTCCGAGCACTGAAGCTTTCTTT. As protein: CASRPSTEAFF. The chain recombines TRBV2 with TRBJ1-1; D unresolved. CDR3 length: 11 residues. Trimming took off 8 bases at V and 4 bases at J, with 8 bases between the two ends. CDR1 is SNHLY, CDR2 FYNNEI, per germline.

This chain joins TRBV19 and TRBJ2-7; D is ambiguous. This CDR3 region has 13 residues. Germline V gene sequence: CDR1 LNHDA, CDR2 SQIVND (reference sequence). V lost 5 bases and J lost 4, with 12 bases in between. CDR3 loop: CASSLGPLYEQYF. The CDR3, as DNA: TGTGCCAGTAGTTTGGGCCCTCTTTACGAGCAGTACTTC. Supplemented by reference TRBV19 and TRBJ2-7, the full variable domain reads DGGITQSPKYLFRKEGQNVTLSCEQNLNHDAMYWYRQDPGQGLRLIYYSQIVNDFQKGDIAEGYSVSREKKESFPLTVTSAQKNPTAFYLCASSLGPLYEQYFGPGTRLTVT.

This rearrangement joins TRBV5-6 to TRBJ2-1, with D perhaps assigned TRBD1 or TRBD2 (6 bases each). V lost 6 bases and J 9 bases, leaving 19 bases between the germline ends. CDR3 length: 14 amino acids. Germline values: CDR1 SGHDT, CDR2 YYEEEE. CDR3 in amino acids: CASTTPVGGTEQFF. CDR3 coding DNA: TGTGCCAGCACCACCCCGGTGGGGGGCACTGAGCAGTTCTTC.

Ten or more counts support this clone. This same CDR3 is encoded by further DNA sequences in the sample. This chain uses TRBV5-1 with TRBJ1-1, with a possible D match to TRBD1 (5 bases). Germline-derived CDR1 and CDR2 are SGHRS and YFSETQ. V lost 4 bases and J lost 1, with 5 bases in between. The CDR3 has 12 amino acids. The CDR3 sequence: CASSQGNTEAFF. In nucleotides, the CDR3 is TGCGCCAGCAGCCAGGGGAACACTGAAGCTTTCTTT.

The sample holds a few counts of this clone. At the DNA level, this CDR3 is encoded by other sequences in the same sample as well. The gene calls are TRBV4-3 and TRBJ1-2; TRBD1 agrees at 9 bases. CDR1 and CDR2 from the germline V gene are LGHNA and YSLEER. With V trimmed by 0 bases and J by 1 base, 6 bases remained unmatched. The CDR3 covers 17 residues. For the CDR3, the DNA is TGCGCCAGCAGCCAAGATCTGGGGACAGGGATTAACTATGGCTACACCTTC. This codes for CASSQDLGTGINYGYTF.

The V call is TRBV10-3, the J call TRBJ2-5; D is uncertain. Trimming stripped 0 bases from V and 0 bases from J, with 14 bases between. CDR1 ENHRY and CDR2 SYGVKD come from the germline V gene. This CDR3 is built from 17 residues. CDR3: CAISESPTRGNQETQYF. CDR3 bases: TGTGCCATCAGTGAGTCGCCTACCCGTGGCAACCAAGAGACCCAGTACTTC.

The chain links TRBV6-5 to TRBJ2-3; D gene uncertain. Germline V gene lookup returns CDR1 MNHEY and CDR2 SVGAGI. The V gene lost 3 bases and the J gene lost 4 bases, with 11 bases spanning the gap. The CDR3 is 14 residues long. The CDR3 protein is CASSYGRLADTQYF. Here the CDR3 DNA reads TGTGCCAGCAGTTATGGGCGGTTGGCAGATACGCAGTATTTT.

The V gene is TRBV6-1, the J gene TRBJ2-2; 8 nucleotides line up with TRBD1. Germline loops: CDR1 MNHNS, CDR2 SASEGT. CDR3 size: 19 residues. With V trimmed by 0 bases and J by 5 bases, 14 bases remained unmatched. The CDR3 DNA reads TGTGCCAGCAGTGAAGCGCAGGACAGGGCCCTCCTAGGGACCGGGGAGCTGTTTTTT. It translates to CASSEAQDRALLGTGELFF.

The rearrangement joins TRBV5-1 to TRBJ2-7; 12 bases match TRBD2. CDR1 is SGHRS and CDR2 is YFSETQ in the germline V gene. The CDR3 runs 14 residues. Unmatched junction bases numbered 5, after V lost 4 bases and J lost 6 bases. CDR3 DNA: TGCGCCAGCAGCCTAGCGGGAGGGCCGGGCGAGCAGTACTTC. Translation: CASSLAGGPGEQYF.

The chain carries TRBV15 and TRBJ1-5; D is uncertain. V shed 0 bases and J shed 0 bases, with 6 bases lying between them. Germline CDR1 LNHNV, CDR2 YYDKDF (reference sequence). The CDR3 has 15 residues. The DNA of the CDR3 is TGTGCCACCAGCAGAGATAGGTATAGCAATCAGCCCCAGCATTTT. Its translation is CATSRDRYSNQPQHF.

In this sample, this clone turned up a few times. Here the CDR3 reads CASSFEGSLNTEAFF. The CDR3 bases are TGTGCCAGCAGCTTTGAGGGGTCACTGAACACTGAAGCTTTCTTT. This sequence joins TRBV5-4 and TRBJ1-1; tentatively, D is TRBD1 (5 bases). V shed 2 bases and J shed 0 bases, with 11 bases lying between them. The CDR3 is 15 amino acids. Germline CDR1 is SGHNT and CDR2 is YYREEE (reference sequence).

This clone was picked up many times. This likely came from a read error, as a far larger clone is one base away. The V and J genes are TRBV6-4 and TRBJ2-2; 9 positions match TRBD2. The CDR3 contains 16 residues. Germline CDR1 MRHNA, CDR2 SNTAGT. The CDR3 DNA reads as TGTGCCTGCAGTGAGACTGGCGGGGGGGCCTCCGGGGAGCTGTTTTTT. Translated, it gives CACSETGGGASGELFF.

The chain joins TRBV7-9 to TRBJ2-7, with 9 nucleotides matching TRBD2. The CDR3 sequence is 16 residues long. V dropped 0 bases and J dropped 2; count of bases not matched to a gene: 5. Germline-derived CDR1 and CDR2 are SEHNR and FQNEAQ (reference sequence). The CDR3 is CASSLAGGGRAYEQYF. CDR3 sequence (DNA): TGTGCCAGCAGCTTAGCGGGCGGCGGGAGGGCCTACGAGCAGTACTTC.

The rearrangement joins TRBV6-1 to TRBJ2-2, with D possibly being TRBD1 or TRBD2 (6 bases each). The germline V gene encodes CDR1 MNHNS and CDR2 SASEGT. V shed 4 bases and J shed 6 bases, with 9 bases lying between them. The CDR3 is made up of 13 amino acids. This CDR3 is CASSAGAAGELFF. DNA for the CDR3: TGTGCCAGCAGTGCGGGGGCAGCCGGGGAGCTGTTTTTT.

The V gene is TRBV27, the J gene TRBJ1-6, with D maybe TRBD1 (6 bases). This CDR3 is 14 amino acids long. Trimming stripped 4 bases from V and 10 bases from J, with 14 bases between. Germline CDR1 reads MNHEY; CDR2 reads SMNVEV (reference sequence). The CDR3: CASSSIQGHSPLHF. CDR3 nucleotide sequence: TGTGCCAGCAGTTCTATACAGGGACACTCACCCCTCCACTTT.

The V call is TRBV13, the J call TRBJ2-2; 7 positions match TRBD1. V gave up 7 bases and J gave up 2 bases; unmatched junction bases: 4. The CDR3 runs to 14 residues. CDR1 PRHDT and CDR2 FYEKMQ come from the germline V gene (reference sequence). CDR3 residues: CASTGQTNTGELFF. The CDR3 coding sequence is TGTGCCAGCACGGGACAGACTAACACCGGGGAGCTGTTTTTT. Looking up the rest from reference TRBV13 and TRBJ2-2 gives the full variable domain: AAGVIQSPRHLIKEKRETATLKCYPIPRHDTVYWYQQGPGQDPQFLISFYEKMQSDKGSIPDRFSAQQFSDYHSELNMSSLELGDSALYFCASTGQTNTGELFFGEGSRLTVL.

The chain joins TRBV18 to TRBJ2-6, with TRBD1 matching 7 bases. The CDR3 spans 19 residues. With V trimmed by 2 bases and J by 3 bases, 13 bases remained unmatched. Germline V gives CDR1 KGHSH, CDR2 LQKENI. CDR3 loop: CASSPKIGQAMNGANVLTF. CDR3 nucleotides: TGTGCCAGCTCACCAAAAATTGGACAGGCAATGAATGGGGCCAACGTCCTGACTTTC.

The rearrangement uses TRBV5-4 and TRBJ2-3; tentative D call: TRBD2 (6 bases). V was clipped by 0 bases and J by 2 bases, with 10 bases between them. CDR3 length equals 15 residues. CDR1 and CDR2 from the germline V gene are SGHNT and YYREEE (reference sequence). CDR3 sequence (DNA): TGTGCCAGCAGCTTGGGGGGACTCTTCACAGATACGCAGTATTTT. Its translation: CASSLGGLFTDTQYF.

The CDR3, as DNA: TGTGCCTGGAGCGGGGTAGGGGTTGACACTGAAGCTTTCTTT. Translating gives CAWSGVGVDTEAFF. The chain couples TRBV30 to TRBJ1-1, with a weak D call TRBD1 (5 bases). Trimming cost V 3 bases and J 3 bases, with 14 bases left between them. Per the germline V gene, CDR1 is GTSNPN and CDR2 is SVGIG (reference sequence). The CDR3 spans 14 residues.

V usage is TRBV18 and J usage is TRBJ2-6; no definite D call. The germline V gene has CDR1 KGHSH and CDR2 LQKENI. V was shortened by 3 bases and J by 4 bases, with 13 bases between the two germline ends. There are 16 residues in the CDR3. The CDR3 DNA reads TGTGCCAGCTCACCGCCCGTCTCACCGGGGGCCAACGTCCTGACTTTC. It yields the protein CASSPPVSPGANVLTF.